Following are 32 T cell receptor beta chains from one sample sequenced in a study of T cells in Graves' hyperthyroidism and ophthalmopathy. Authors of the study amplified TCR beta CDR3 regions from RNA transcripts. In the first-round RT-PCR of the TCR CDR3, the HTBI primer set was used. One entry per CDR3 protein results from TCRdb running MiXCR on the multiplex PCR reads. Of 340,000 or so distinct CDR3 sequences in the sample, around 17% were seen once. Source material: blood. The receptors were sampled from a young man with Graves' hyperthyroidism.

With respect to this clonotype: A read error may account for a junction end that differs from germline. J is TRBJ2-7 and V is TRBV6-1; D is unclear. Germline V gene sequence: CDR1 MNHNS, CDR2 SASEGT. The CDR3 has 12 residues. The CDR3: CTSSEGYNEQYF. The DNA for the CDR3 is TGTACCAGCAGCGAAGGGTATAACGAGCAGTACTTC.

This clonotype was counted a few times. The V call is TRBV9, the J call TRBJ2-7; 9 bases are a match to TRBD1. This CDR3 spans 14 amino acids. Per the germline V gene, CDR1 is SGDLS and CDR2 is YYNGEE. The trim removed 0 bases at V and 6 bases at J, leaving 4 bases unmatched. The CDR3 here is CASSVAGQGPEQYF. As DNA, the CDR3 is TGTGCCAGCAGCGTAGCGGGACAGGGTCCCGAGCAGTACTTC.

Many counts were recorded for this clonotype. CDR3 sequence (DNA): TGTGCCTGGAGTGTCGCCGGGGTTGCCTACAATGAGCAGTTCTTC. Its protein is CAWSVAGVAYNEQFF. V and J are TRBV30 and TRBJ2-1; perhaps TRBD2 as D (5 bases). This CDR3 region has 15 residues. Germline CDR1 and CDR2: GTSNPN and SVGIG (reference sequence). V shed 0 bases and J shed 2 bases, with 11 bases lying between them.

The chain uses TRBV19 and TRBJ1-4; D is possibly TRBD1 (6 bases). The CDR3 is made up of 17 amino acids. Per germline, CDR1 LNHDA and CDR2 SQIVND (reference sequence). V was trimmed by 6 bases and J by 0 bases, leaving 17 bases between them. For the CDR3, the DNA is TGTGCCAGTAGCCCAGGGGCGACGTTACCAACTAATGAAAAACTGTTTTTT. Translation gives CASSPGATLPTNEKLFF.

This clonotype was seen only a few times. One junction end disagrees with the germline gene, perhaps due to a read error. The CDR3: CASSSDGMGEQYF. CDR3 coding DNA: TGTGCTAGCAGCTCCGACGGGATGGGGGAGCAGTACTTC. This chain uses TRBV7-7 with TRBJ2-7; the D gene is possibly TRBD2 (5 bases). CDR1 SSHAT and CDR2 FNYEAQ come from the germline V gene (reference sequence). This CDR3 comprises 13 residues.

In nucleotides, the CDR3 is TGTGCCAGCAGCTTAGACTCCAGTCGGGGGGCTTTCTTT. It encodes CASSLDSSRGAFF. The chain links TRBV7-2 to TRBJ1-1; possible D gene TRBD1, 5 bases. Trimming took 1 base from V and 11 from J, leaving 14 bases between them. Germline loops: CDR1 SGHTA, CDR2 FQGNSA. The CDR3 loop spans 13 amino acids.

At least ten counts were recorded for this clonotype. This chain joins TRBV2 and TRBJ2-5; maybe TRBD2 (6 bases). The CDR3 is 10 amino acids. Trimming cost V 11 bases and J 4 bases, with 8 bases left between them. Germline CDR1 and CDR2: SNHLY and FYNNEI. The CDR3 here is CAAGRETQYF. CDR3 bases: TGTGCCGCCGGGAGAGAGACCCAGTACTTC.

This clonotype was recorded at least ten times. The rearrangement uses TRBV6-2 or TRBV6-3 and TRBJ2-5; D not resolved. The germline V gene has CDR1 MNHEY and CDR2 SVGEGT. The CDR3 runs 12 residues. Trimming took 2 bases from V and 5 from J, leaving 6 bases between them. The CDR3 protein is CASSYGLETQYF. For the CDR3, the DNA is TGTGCCAGCAGTTACGGCTTGGAGACCCAGTACTTC.

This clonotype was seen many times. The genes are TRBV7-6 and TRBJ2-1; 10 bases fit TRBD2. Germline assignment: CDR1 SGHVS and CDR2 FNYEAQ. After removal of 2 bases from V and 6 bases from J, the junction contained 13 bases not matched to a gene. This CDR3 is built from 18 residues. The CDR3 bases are TGTGCCAGCAGCTTACGAGTTCGTAGCGGGAGGCTGATCAATGAGCAGTTCTTC. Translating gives CASSLRVRSGRLINEQFF. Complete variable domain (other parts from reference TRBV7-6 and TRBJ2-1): GAGVSQSPRYKVTKRGQDVALRCDPISGHVSLYWYRQALGQGPEFLTYFNYEAQQDKSGLPNDRFSAERPEGSISTLTIQRTEQRDSAMYRCASSLRVRSGRLINEQFFGPGTRLTVL.

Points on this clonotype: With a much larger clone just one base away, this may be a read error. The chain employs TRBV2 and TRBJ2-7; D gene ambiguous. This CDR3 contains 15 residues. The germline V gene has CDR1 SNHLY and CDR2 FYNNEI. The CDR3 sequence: CVSRTRARKNYEQYF. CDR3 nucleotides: TGTGTCAGCAGAACCCGGGCCCGAAAAAACTACGAGCAGTACTTC.

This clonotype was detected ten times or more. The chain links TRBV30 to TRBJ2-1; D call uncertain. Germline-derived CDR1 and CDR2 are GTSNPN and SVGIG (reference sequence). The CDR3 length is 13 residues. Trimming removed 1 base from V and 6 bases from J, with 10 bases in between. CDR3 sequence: CAWSGDIPNEQFF. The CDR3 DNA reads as TGTGCCTGGAGTGGTGATATCCCCAATGAGCAGTTCTTC.

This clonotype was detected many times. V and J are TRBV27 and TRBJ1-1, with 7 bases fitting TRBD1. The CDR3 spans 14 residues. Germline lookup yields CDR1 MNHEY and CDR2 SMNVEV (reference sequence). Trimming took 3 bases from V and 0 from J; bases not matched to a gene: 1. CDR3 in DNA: TGTGCCAGCAGTTTGGACAGGATGAACACTGAAGCTTTCTTT. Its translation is CASSLDRMNTEAFF.

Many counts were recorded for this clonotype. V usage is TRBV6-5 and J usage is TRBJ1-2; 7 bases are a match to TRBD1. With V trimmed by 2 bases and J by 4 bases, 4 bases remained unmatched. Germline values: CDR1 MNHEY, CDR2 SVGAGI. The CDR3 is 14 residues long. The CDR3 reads CASSYQGQFYGYTF. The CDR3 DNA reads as TGTGCCAGCAGTTACCAGGGACAGTTCTATGGCTACACCTTC.

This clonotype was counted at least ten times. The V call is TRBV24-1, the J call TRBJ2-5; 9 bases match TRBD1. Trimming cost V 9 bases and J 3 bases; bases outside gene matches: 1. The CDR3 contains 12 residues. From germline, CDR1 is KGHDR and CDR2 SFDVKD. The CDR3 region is CATGQGKETQYF. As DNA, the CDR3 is TGTGCCACCGGACAGGGGAAAGAGACCCAGTACTTC.

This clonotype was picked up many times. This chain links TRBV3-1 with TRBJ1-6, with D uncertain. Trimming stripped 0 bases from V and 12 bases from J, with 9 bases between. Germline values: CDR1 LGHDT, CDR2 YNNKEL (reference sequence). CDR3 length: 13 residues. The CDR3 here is CASSQDLGEPLHF. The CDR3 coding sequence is TGTGCCAGCAGCCAAGATCTAGGTGAACCCCTCCACTTT. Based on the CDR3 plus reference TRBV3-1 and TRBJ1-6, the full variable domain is DTAVSQTPKYLVTQMGNDKSIKCEQNLGHDTMYWYKQDSKKFLKIMFSYNNKELIINETVPNRFSPKSPDKAHLNLHINSLELGDSAVYFCASSQDLGEPLHFGNGTRLTVT.

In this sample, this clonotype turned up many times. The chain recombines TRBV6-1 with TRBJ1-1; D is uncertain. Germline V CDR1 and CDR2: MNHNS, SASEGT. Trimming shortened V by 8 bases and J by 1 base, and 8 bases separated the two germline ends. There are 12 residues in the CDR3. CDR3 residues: CASWAANTEAFF. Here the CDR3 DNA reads TGTGCCAGCTGGGCAGCGAACACTGAAGCTTTCTTT.

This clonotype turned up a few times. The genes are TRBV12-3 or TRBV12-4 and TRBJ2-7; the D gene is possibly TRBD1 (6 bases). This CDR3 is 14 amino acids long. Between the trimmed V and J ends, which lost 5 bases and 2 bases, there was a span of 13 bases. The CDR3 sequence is CASSIQDRAYEQYF. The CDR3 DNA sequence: TGTGCCAGCAGTATTCAGGACAGAGCCTACGAGCAGTACTTC.

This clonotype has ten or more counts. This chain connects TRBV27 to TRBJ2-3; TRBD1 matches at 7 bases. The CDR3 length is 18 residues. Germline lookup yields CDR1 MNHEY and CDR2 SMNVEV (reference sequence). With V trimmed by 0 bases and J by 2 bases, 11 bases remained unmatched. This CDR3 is CASSLSAGGSLFTDTQYF. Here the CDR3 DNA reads TGTGCCAGCAGTTTATCGGCAGGGGGTAGCCTCTTCACAGATACGCAGTATTTT.

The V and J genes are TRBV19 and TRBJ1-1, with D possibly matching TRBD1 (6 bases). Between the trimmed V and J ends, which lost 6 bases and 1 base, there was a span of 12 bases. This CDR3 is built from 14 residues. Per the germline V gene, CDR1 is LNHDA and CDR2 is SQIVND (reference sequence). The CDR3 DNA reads TGTGCCAGTAGAGGGCGAGGGGGGAACACTGAAGCTTTCTTT. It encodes CASRGRGGNTEAFF.

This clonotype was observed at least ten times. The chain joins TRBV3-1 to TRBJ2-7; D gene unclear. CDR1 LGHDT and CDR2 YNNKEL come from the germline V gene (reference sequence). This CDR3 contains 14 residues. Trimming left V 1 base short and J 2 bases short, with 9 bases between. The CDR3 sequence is CASSQANYPYEQYF. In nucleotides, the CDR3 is TGTGCCAGCAGCCAAGCCAACTATCCCTACGAGCAGTACTTC.

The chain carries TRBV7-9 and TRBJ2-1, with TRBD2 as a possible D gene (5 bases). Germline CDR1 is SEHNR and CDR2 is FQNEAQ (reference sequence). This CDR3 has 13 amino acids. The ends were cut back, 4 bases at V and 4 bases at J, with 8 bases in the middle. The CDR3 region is CASSSRLYNEQFF. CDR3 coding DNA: TGTGCCAGCAGCTCCCGACTATACAATGAGCAGTTCTTC.

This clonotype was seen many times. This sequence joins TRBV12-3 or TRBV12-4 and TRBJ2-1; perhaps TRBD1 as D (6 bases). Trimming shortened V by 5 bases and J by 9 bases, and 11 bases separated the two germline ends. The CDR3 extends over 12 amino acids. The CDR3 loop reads CASSPGTREQFF. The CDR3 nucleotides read TGTGCCAGCAGTCCGGGGACACGTGAGCAGTTCTTC.

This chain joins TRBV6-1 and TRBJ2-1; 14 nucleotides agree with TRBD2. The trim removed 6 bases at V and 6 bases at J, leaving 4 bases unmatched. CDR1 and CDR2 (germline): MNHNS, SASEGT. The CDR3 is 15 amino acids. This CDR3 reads CASSRLAGGFNEQFF. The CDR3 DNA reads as TGTGCCAGCAGCCGACTAGCGGGAGGGTTCAATGAGCAGTTCTTC.

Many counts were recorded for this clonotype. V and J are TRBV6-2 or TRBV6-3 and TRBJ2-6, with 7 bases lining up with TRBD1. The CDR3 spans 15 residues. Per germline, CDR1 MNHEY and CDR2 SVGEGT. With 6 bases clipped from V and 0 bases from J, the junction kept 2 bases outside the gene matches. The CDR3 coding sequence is TGTGCCAGCAGCGACAGGGCCTCTGGGGCCAACGTCCTGACTTTC. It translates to CASSDRASGANVLTF.

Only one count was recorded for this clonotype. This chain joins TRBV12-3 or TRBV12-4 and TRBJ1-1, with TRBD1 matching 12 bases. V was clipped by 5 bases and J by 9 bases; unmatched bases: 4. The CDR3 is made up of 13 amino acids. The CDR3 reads CASSTGTGGQAFF. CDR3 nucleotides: TGTGCCAGCAGTACCGGGACAGGGGGCCAAGCTTTCTTT.

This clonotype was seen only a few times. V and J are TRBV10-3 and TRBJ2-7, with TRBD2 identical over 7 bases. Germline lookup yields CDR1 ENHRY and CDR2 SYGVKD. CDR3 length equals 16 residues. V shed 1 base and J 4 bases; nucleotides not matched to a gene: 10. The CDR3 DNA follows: TGTGCCATCAGTGAGTTATGGTCTAGCGGAAGTTACGAGCAGTACTTC. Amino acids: CAISELWSSGSYEQYF.

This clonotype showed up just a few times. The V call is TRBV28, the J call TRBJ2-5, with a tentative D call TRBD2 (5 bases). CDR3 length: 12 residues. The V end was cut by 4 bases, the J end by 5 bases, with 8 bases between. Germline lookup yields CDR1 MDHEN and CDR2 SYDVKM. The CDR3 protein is CASSSGKETQYF. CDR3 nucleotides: TGTGCCAGCAGTTCGGGGAAGGAGACCCAGTACTTC.

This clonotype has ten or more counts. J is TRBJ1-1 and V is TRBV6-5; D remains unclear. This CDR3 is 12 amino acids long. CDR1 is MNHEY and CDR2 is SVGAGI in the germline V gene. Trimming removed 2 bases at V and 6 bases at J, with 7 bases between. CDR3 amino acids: CASSYRQPEAFF. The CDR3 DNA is TGTGCCAGCAGTTACCGGCAGCCTGAAGCTTTCTTT.

The CDR3 coding sequence is TGTGCCAGCAGCTTAGATCCGGGCAGGTCCTACGAGCAGTACTTC. It specifies CASSLDPGRSYEQYF. The V gene is TRBV11-3, the J gene TRBJ2-7; no clear D. The V gene lost 0 bases and the J gene lost 1 base, with 10 bases spanning the gap. CDR3 length: 15 residues. From germline, CDR1 is SGHNT and CDR2 YENEEA. Filled out from reference TRBV11-3 and TRBJ2-7, the complete variable domain reads EAGVVQSPRYKIIEKKQPVAFWCNPISGHNTLYWYLQNLGQGPELLIRYENEEAVDDSQLPKDRFSAERLKGVDSTLKIQPAELGDSAVYLCASSLDPGRSYEQYFGPGTRLTVT.

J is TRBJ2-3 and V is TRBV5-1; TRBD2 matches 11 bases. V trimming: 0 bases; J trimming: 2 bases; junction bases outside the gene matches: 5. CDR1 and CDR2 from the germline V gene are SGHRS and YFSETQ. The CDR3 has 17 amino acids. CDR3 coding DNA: TGCGCCAGCAGCTTGGGGGGGACTAGCGGATACACAGATACGCAGTATTTT. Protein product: CASSLGGTSGYTDTQYF.

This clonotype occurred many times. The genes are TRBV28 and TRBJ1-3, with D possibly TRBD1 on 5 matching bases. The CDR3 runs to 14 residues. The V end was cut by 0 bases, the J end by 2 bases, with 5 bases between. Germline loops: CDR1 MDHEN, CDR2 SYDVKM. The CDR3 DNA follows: TGTGCCAGCAGTTTATGGGGGGCTGGAAACACCATATATTTT. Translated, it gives CASSLWGAGNTIYF.

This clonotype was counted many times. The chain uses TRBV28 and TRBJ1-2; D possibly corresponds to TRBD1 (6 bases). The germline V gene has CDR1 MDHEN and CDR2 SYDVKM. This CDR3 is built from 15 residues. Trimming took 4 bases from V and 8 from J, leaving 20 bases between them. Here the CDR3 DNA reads TGTGCCAGCAGTTCAGGGGTCAGGGCACCCGTCGGCTACACCTTC. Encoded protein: CASSSGVRAPVGYTF.